This TCR beta chain was observed in a study of blood T cell repertoires in COVID-19. Per the germline V gene, CDR1 is MNHEY and CDR2 is SMNVEV (reference sequence). CDR3 length: 17 amino acids. The germline V and J ends were trimmed by 5 bases and 1 base, with 20 bases remaining between them. Libraries were prepared by immunoSEQ multiplex PCR; TCRdb keeps only in-frame clonotypes and omits some of them. The table has approximately 240,000 clones, approximately 86% seen once. The origin of this receptor is a woman aged 25 to 39 who had recovered from COVID-19. The chain employs TRBV27 and TRBJ1-1, with a weak D call TRBD1 (6 bases). The specimen sequenced was peripheral blood. This CDR3 reads CASSIQGAHPSNTEAFF. CDR3 nucleotide sequence: TGTGCCAGCAGTATACAGGGTGCCCATCCGTCGAACACTGAAGCTTTCTTT.